The rows below give T cell receptor beta chains drawn from one sample of a study of T cell changes during pregnancy in multiple sclerosis. The table came from immunoSEQ multiplex PCR; TCRdb's copy has only in-frame clones and leaves some out. The table records roughly 100,000 clones, about 90% of them present only once. Source: peripheral blood, taken before pregnancy. Receptors originate from a female donor with multiple sclerosis, enrolled in a pregnancy study. CDR3s include the opening cysteine and the closing phenylalanine or tryptophan. A D gene is named only where the DNA matches it firmly. Where a row states a size, it is once, few, many or the class of an expanded clone; other rows omit it.

D gene: .; V gene: TRBV28; J gene: TRBJ1-1; clone size: .; CDR3 protein: CASSTGTEAFF; CDR3 DNA: TGTGCCAGCAGTACGGGAACTGAAGCTTTCTTT
D gene: .; V gene: TRBV21-1; J gene: TRBJ1-2; clone size: .; CDR3 protein: CASSKAVGGRADYGYTF; CDR3 DNA: TGTGCCAGCAGCAAAGCGGTGGGAGGCAGGGCCGACTATGGCTACACCTTC
D gene: TRBD1; V gene: TRBV6-6; J gene: TRBJ1-2; clone size: .; CDR3 protein: CASSTWTGVGYTF; CDR3 DNA: TGTGCCAGCAGTACCTGGACAGGGGTAGGCTACACCTTC
D gene: .; V gene: TRBV7-9; J gene: TRBJ2-7; clone size: once; CDR3 protein: CASSLYPAGISRPYEQYF; CDR3 DNA: TGTGCCAGCAGCTTATATCCAGCGGGCATCTCTAGGCCCTACGAGCAGTACTTC
D gene: TRBD1; V gene: TRBV30; J gene: TRBJ1-2; clone size: once; CDR3 protein: CAWSVGDRRAVTF; CDR3 DNA: TGTGCCTGGAGTGTAGGGGACAGGCGCGCTGTAACCTTC
D gene: .; V gene: TRBV30; J gene: TRBJ1-6; clone size: .; CDR3 protein: CACPGGPTPDSPLHF; CDR3 DNA: TGTGCCTGCCCTGGAGGACCGACACCAGATTCACCCCTCCACTTT
D gene: TRBD2; V gene: TRBV5-6; J gene: TRBJ2-5; clone size: .; CDR3 protein: CASRGTSDETQYF; CDR3 DNA: TGTGCCAGCAGGGGGACTAGCGACGAGACCCAGTACTTC
D gene: TRBD1; V gene: TRBV9; J gene: TRBJ1-5; clone size: .; CDR3 protein: CASSADRGFNQPQHF; CDR3 DNA: TGTGCCAGCAGCGCAGACAGGGGGTTCAATCAGCCCCAGCATTTT
D gene: .; V gene: TRBV11-3; J gene: TRBJ2-7; clone size: .; CDR3 protein: CASSSSDSPQYF; CDR3 DNA: TGTGCCAGCAGCTCTTCGGACTCCCCACAGTACTTC
D gene: .; V gene: TRBV10-3; J gene: TRBJ2-1; clone size: .; CDR3 protein: CAISESRANNEQFF; CDR3 DNA: TGTGCCATCAGTGAGTCGAGAGCGAACAATGAGCAGTTCTTC
D gene: TRBD1; V gene: TRBV11-3; J gene: TRBJ2-2; clone size: .; CDR3 protein: CASSLYGQGTNTGELFF; CDR3 DNA: TGTGCCAGCAGCCTATATGGACAGGGGACCAACACCGGGGAGCTGTTTTTT
D gene: TRBD2; V gene: TRBV7-2; J gene: TRBJ2-7; clone size: .; CDR3 protein: CASSLAGTSVSYEQYF; CDR3 DNA: TGTGCCAGCAGCTTAGCCGGGACTAGCGTTTCCTACGAGCAGTACTTC
D gene: .; V gene: TRBV30; J gene: TRBJ2-7; clone size: once; CDR3 protein: CAWSVQLTYEQYF; CDR3 DNA: TGTGCCTGGAGTGTACAGCTAACCTACGAGCAGTACTTC
D gene: .; V gene: TRBV15; J gene: TRBJ2-1; clone size: once; CDR3 protein: CATSRVGQGEYNEQFF; CDR3 DNA: TGTGCCACCAGCAGAGTGGGGCAAGGAGAATACAATGAGCAGTTCTTC
D gene: .; V gene: TRBV9; J gene: TRBJ1-2; clone size: once; CDR3 protein: CASSVDPGVGSYGYTF; CDR3 DNA: TGTGCCAGCAGCGTAGACCCAGGGGTTGGGAGCTATGGCTACACCTTC
D gene: .; V gene: TRBV10-3; J gene: TRBJ1-2; clone size: .; CDR3 protein: CAITSSGAGEVGYTF; CDR3 DNA: TGTGCCATCACCTCCTCGGGGGCGGGAGAGGTTGGCTACACCTTC
D gene: TRBD1; V gene: TRBV28; J gene: TRBJ1-5; clone size: .; CDR3 protein: CASSSQQGADQPQHF; CDR3 DNA: TGTGCCAGCAGTTCCCAACAGGGGGCCGATCAGCCCCAGCATTTT
D gene: .; V gene: TRBV5-1; J gene: TRBJ1-1; clone size: .; CDR3 protein: CASSPGTIEKAFF; CDR3 DNA: TGCGCCAGCAGCCCCGGGACAATTGAGAAAGCTTTCTTT
D gene: TRBD1; V gene: TRBV5-6; J gene: TRBJ2-7; clone size: .; CDR3 protein: CASSLRDRGYEQYF; CDR3 DNA: TGTGCCAGCAGCTTGCGGGACAGGGGCTACGAGCAGTACTTC
D gene: .; V gene: TRBV7-8; J gene: TRBJ2-1; clone size: .; CDR3 protein: CASSLARPEQFF; CDR3 DNA: TGTGCCAGCAGCTTAGCGCGGCCCGAGCAGTTCTTC
D gene: .; V gene: TRBV18; J gene: TRBJ1-2; clone size: .; CDR3 protein: CASSPLSGDFRGYTF; CDR3 DNA: TGTGCCAGCTCACCACTCTCAGGGGATTTTAGAGGCTACACCTTC
D gene: .; V gene: TRBV28; J gene: TRBJ1-4; clone size: .; CDR3 protein: CASSSMDSLSEKLFF; CDR3 DNA: TGTGCCAGCAGTTCGATGGACAGTCTAAGCGAAAAACTGTTTTTT
D gene: TRBD2; V gene: TRBV7-2; J gene: TRBJ2-1; clone size: .; CDR3 protein: CASSPTLAANEQFF; CDR3 DNA: TGTGCCAGCAGCCCAACGCTAGCGGCCAATGAGCAGTTCTTC
D gene: .; V gene: TRBV2; J gene: TRBJ2-1; clone size: .; CDR3 protein: CASSVGHEQFF; CDR3 DNA: TGTGCCAGCAGTGTGGGCCATGAGCAGTTCTTC
D gene: TRBD1; V gene: TRBV18; J gene: TRBJ1-2; clone size: .; CDR3 protein: CASSPPPGQGNYGYTF; CDR3 DNA: TGTGCCAGCTCACCACCGCCGGGACAGGGGAACTATGGCTACACCTTC
D gene: .; V gene: TRBV18; J gene: TRBJ2-7; clone size: .; CDR3 protein: CASSLYAGPSSYEQYF; CDR3 DNA: TGTGCCAGCTCGCTTTATGCAGGTCCGAGCTCCTACGAGCAGTACTTC
D gene: TRBD2; V gene: TRBV15; J gene: TRBJ2-5; clone size: .; CDR3 protein: CATSQSGGAGRQETQYF; CDR3 DNA: TGTGCCACCAGCCAGAGTGGGGGAGCGGGAAGACAAGAGACCCAGTACTTC
D gene: .; V gene: TRBV29-1; J gene: TRBJ1-1; clone size: .; CDR3 protein: CSVEEQGGAFF; CDR3 DNA: TGCAGCGTTGAAGAGCAGGGTGGAGCTTTCTTT
D gene: .; V gene: TRBV10-1; J gene: TRBJ2-1; clone size: .; CDR3 protein: CASSEGDSGSGEQFF; CDR3 DNA: TGCGCCAGCAGTGAAGGGGACTCCGGTTCGGGAGAGCAGTTCTTC
D gene: TRBD2; V gene: TRBV29-1; J gene: TRBJ2-2; clone size: once; CDR3 protein: CSVDGLAGDANTGELFF; CDR3 DNA: TGCAGCGTTGACGGGCTAGCGGGGGACGCGAACACCGGGGAGCTGTTTTTT
D gene: .; V gene: TRBV7-9; J gene: TRBJ2-7; clone size: .; CDR3 protein: CASSLEPSTYEQYF; CDR3 DNA: TGTGCCAGCAGCTTAGAGCCTAGTACCTACGAGCAGTACTTC
D gene: TRBD2; V gene: TRBV19; J gene: TRBJ2-3; clone size: .; CDR3 protein: CASSIGLAGMADTQYF; CDR3 DNA: TGTGCCAGTAGTATAGGTCTAGCGGGAATGGCAGATACGCAGTATTTT